This TCR beta chain was sequenced during a study of blood T cell repertoires in COVID-19. Produced via immunoSEQ multiplex PCR; TCRdb's table is partial and in-frame only. In the table there are approximately 210,000 clones, roughly nine tenths of which are singletons. Germline CDR1 and CDR2: SGHRS and YFSETQ. This CDR3 region has 15 residues. Trimming stripped 1 base from V and 4 bases from J, with 11 bases between. The clonotype comes from a man aged 65-85 years with acute or convalescent COVID-19. This rearrangement joins TRBV5-1 to TRBJ2-2; D is possibly TRBD2 (6 bases). What was sequenced was peripheral blood. The DNA of the CDR3 is TGCGCCAGCAGCTTGCCGGGAGCGGGCACCGGGGAGCTGTTTTTT. It specifies CASSLPGAGTGELFF.